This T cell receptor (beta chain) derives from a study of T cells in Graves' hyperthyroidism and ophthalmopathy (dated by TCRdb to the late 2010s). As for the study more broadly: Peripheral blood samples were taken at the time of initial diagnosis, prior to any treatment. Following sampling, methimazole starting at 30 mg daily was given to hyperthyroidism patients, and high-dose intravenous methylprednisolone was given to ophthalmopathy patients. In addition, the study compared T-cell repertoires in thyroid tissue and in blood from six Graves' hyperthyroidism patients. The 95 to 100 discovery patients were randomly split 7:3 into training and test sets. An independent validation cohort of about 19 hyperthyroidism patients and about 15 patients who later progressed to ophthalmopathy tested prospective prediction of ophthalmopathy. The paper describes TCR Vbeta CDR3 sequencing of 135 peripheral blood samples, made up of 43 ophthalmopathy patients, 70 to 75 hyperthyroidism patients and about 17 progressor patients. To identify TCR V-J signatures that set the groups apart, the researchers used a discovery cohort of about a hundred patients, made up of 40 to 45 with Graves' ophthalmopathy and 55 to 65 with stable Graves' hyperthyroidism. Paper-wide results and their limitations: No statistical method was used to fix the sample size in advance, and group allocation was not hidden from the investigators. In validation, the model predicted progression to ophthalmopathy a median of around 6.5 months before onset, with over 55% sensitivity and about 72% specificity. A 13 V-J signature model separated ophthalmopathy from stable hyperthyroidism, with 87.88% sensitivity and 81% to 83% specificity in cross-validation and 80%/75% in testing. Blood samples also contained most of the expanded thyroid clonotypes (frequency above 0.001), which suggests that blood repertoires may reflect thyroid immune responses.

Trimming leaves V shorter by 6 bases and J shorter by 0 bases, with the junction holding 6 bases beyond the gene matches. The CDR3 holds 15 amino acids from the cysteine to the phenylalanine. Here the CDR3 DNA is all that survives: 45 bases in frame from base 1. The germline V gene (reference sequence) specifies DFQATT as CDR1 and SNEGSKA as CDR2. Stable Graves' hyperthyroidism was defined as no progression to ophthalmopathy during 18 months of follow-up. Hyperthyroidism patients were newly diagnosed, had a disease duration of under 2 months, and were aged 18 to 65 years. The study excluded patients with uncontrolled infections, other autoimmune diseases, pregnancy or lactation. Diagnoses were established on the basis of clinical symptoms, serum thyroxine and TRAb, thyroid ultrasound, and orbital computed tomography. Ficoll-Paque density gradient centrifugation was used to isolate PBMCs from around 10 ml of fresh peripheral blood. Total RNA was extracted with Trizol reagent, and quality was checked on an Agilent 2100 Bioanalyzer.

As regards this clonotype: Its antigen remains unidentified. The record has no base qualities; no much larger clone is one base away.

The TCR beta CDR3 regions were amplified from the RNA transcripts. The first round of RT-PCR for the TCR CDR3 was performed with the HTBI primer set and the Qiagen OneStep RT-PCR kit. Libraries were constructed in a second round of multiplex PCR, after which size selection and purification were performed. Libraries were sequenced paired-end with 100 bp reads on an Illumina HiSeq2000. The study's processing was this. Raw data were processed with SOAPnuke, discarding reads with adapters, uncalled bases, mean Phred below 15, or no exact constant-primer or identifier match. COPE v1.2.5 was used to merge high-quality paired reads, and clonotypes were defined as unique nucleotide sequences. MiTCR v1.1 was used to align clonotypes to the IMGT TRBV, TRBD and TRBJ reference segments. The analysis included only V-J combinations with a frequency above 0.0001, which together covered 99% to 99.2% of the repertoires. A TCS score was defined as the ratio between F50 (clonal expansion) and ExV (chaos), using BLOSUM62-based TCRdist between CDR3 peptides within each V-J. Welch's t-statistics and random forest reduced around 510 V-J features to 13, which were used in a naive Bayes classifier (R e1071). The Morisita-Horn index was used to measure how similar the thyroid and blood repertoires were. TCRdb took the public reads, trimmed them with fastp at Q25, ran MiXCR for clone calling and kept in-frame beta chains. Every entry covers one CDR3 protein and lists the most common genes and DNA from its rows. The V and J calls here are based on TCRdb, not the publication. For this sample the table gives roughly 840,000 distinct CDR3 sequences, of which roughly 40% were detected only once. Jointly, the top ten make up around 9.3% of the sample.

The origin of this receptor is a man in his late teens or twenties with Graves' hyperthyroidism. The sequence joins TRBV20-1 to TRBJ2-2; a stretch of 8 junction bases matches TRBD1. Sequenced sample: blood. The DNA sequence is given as TGCAGTGCCATAGACAGGGGAACGAACACCGGGGAGCTGTTTTTT. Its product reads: CSAIDRGTNTGELFF.